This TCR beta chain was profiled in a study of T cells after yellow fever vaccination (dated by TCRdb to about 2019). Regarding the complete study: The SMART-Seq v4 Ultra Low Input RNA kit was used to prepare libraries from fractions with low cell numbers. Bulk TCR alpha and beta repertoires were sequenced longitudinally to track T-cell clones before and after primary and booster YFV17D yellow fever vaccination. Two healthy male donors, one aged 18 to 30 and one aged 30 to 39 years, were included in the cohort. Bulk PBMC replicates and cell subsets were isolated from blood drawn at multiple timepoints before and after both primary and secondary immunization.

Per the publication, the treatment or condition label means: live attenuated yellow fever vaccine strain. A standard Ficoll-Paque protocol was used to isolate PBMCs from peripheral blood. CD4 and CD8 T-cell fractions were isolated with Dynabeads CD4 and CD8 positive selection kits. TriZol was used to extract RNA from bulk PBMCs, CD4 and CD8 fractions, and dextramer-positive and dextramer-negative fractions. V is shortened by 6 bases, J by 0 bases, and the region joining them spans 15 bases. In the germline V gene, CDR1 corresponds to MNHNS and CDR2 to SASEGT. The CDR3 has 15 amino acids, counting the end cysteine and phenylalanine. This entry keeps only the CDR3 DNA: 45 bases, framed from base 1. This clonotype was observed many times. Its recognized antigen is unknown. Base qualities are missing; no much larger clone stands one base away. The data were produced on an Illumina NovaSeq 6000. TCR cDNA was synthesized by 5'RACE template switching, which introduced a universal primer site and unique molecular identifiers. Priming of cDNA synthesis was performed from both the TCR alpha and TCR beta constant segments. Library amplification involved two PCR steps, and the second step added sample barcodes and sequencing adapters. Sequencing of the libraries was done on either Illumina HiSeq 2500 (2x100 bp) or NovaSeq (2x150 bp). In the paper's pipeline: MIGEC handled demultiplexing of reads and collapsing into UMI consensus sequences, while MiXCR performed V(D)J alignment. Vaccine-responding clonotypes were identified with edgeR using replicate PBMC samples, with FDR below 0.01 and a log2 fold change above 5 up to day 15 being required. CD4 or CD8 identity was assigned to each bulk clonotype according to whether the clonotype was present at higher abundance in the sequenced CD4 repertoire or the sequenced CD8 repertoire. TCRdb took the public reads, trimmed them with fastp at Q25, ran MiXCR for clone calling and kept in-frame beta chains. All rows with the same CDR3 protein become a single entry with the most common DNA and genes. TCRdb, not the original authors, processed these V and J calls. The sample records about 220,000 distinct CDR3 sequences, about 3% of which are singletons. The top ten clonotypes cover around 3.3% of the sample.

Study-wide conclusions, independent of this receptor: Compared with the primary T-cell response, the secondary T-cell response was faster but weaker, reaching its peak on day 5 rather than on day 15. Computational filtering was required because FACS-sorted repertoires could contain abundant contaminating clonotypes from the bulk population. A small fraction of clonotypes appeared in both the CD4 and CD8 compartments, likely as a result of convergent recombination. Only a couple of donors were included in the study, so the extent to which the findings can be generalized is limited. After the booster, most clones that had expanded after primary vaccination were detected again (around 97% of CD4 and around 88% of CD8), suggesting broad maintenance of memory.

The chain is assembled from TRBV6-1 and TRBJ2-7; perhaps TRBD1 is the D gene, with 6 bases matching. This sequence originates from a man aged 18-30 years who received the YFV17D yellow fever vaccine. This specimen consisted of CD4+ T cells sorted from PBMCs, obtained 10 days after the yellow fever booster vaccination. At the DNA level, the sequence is TGTGCCAGCAGAGCGTTCCGGGACATCTCCTACGAGCAGTACTTC. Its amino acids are CASRAFRDISYEQYF.